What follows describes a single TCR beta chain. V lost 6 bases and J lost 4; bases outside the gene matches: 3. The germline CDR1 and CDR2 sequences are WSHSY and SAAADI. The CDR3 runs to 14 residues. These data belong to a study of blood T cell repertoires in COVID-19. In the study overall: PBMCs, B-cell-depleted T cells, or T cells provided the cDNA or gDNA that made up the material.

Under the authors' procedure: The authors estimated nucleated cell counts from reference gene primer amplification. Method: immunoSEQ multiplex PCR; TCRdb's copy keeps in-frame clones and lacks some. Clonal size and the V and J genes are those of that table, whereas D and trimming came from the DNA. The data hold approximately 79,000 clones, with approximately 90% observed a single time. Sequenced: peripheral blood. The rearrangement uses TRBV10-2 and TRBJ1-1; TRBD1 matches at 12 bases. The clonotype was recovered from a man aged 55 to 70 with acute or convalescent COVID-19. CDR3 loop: CASRGTGGLTEAFF. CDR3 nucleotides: TGCGCCAGCAGGGGGACAGGGGGCCTCACTGAAGCTTTCTTT.